A single sample gave rise to the 32 T cell receptor beta chains below, sequenced in a study of cytomegalovirus exposure and HLA in healthy donors. Profiling relied on immunoSEQ multiplex PCR, and the TCRdb table lists in-frame clones only, not all of them. The data contain approximately 150,000 clones, around nine tenths of them singletons. The sample comprised PBMCs. These receptors all stem from a man younger than 35 in good health and CMV-seropositive.

This chain uses TRBV5-1 with TRBJ1-1; D gene ambiguous. The CDR3 totals 13 residues. Deletions cut 1 base from V and 1 base from J, with 5 bases between. Germline V gives CDR1 SGHRS, CDR2 YFSETQ. The DNA for the CDR3 is TGCGCCAGCAGCTTGACACAGAACACTGAAGCTTTCTTT. It yields the protein CASSLTQNTEAFF.

The rearrangement joins TRBV7-2 to TRBJ2-7, with TRBD1 matching 8 bases. Germline values: CDR1 SGHTA, CDR2 FQGNSA. With V trimmed by 3 bases and J by 6 bases, 4 bases remained unmatched. The CDR3 consists of 13 residues. In DNA form, the CDR3 reads TGTGCCAGCAGCTTCGGGACAGGTAGCGAGCAGTACTTC. It specifies CASSFGTGSEQYF.

The chain is built from TRBV27 and TRBJ2-7; TRBD2 agrees at 13 bases. The CDR3 totals 15 residues. Trimming cost V 5 bases and J 7 bases; bases outside gene matches: 8. Per the germline V gene, CDR1 is MNHEY and CDR2 is SMNVEV (reference sequence). The CDR3: CASSAGLAGVREQYF. In nucleotides, the CDR3 is TGTGCCAGCAGTGCAGGACTAGCGGGAGTAAGGGAGCAGTACTTC.

The chain joins TRBV28 to TRBJ1-2, with 7 positions matching TRBD1. Germline assignment: CDR1 MDHEN and CDR2 SYDVKM. The CDR3 extends over 12 amino acids. Losses at the gene ends were 8 bases for V and 5 bases for J; bases not matched to a gene: 5. The CDR3 is CASHRQGYGYTF. The CDR3, as DNA: TGTGCCAGCCACCGACAGGGTTATGGCTACACCTTC.

As regards this clone: One end of the junction varies from germline; a read error may be responsible. CDR3: CATSRVAPGQGAGPVF. In nucleotides, the CDR3 is TGTGCCACCAGCAGAGTGGCCCCGGGACAGGGGGCCGGGCCCGTCTTC. The chain couples TRBV15 to TRBJ2-1; the match to TRBD1 covers 12 bases. The CDR3 covers 16 residues. The V gene's germline CDR1 is LNHNV and CDR2 YYDKDF (reference sequence).

This clone appeared a single time. V and J are TRBV2 and TRBJ1-5; 7 nucleotides match TRBD1. The J segment lost 2 bases and the V segment lost 4 bases, leaving 5 bases of the junction unmatched. The CDR3 covers 15 residues. Germline V gene data show CDR1 as SNHLY and CDR2 as FYNNEI. This chain's CDR3 is CASSAGTAGNQPQHF. The DNA for the CDR3 is TGTGCCAGCAGTGCCGGGACAGCAGGCAATCAGCCCCAGCATTTT.

This chain uses TRBV6-6 with TRBJ1-2; D remains ambiguous. The CDR3 is 15 amino acids. Germline CDR1 reads MNHNY; CDR2 reads SVGAGI (reference sequence). Trimming removed 5 bases at V and 1 base at J, with 14 bases between. The CDR3 protein is CASSPTEGGNYGYTF. The CDR3 DNA sequence: TGTGCCAGCAGTCCGACCGAGGGAGGTAACTATGGCTACACCTTC.

V is TRBV5-4 and J is TRBJ2-7; the match to TRBD2 covers 7 bases. V trimming: 1 base; J trimming: 0 bases; junction bases outside the gene matches: 4. Germline CDR1 and CDR2: SGHNT and YYREEE (reference sequence). The CDR3 consists of 15 residues. CDR3 in amino acids: CASSLPGRSSYEQYF. In nucleotides, the CDR3 is TGTGCCAGCAGCTTGCCCGGGAGGAGCTCCTACGAGCAGTACTTC.

The genes are TRBV5-4 and TRBJ1-1; D perhaps matches TRBD1 (5 bases). V was trimmed by 2 bases and J by 5 bases, leaving 7 bases between them. The CDR3 contains 12 residues. CDR1 SGHNT and CDR2 YYREEE come from the germline V gene (reference sequence). The CDR3 DNA sequence: TGTGCCAGCAGCTTCAGGACAACTGAAGCTTTCTTT. As protein: CASSFRTTEAFF. Full variable domain (outside the CDR3, taken from reference TRBV5-4 and TRBJ1-1): ETGVTQSPTHLIKTRGQQVTLRCSSQSGHNTVSWYQQALGQGPQFIFQYYREEENGRGNFPPRFSGLQFPNYSSELNVNALELDDSALYLCASSFRTTEAFFGQGTRLTVV.

V gene TRBV4-3 combines with J gene TRBJ2-3, with 7 bases identical to TRBD2. V gave up 4 bases and J gave up 2 bases; unmatched junction bases: 6. The CDR3 loop spans 15 amino acids. The germline CDR1 and CDR2 sequences are LGHNA and YSLEER. CDR3 in amino acids: CASSLLRGITDTQYF. The CDR3 bases are TGCGCCAGCAGCCTTCTGCGGGGGATCACAGATACGCAGTATTTT.

The chain couples TRBV10-3 to TRBJ1-1, with 7 bases fitting TRBD1. The V gene end was trimmed by 3 bases and the J gene end by 1 base; junction bases not matched to a gene: 5. This CDR3 has 15 residues. Germline CDR1 reads ENHRY; CDR2 reads SYGVKD. The CDR3 region has the DNA TGTGCCATCAGTGACCGACAGGGAACGAACACTGAAGCTTTCTTT. Protein: CAISDRQGTNTEAFF.

The chain has TRBV7-2 and TRBJ2-7, with 7 bases fitting TRBD1. Germline V gene lookup returns CDR1 SGHTA and CDR2 FQGNSA. The CDR3 length is 16 residues. V was pared by 2 bases and J by 4 bases, with 11 bases of the junction left unmatched. The CDR3 nucleotides are TGTGCCAGCAGCTTATTCGGGACAGAGAAATTTTACGAGCAGTACTTC. This gives the protein CASSLFGTEKFYEQYF.

The chain employs TRBV9 and TRBJ1-2; TRBD1 aligns across 12 bases. This CDR3 region has 17 residues. Trimming removed 0 bases from V and 6 bases from J; junction bases left unmatched: 9. Germline CDR1 is SGDLS and CDR2 is YYNGEE. The CDR3 protein is CASSVEGQGAFGDGYTF. The CDR3 DNA sequence: TGTGCCAGCAGCGTAGAGGGACAGGGGGCCTTCGGGGATGGCTACACCTTC.

The chain joins TRBV6-6 to TRBJ1-5, with D maybe TRBD1 (5 bases). V lost 8 bases and J lost 5, with 13 bases in between. Germline assignment: CDR1 MNHNY and CDR2 SVGAGI (reference sequence). The CDR3 length is 13 residues. CDR3 sequence: CASGGSAYQPQHF. CDR3 sequence (DNA): TGTGCCAGCGGGGGGTCTGCCTATCAGCCCCAGCATTTT.

The J gene is TRBJ2-7, the V gene TRBV4-3; D is unclear. Trimming shortened V by 0 bases and J by 0 bases, and 6 bases separated the two germline ends. Germline lookup yields CDR1 LGHNA and CDR2 YSLEER. This CDR3 spans 14 amino acids. The CDR3 nucleotides are TGCGCCAGCAGCCAAGAGAGTTTCTCCTACGAGCAGTACTTC. As protein: CASSQESFSYEQYF.

This clone has just one count. V and J are TRBV4-2 and TRBJ2-1; 8 bases map to TRBD1. Germline trimming cut 6 bases from V and 0 bases from J; bases unmatched to any gene: 4. The CDR3 totals 15 residues. Germline V CDR1 and CDR2: LGHNA, YNFKEQ. The CDR3 DNA is TGTGCCAGCAGACCAGGGGGCGACTCCTACAATGAGCAGTTCTTC. This translates into CASRPGGDSYNEQFF.

V usage is TRBV2 and J usage is TRBJ2-7, with D possibly being TRBD1 (7 bases). Between the trimmed V and J ends, which lost 8 bases and 5 bases, there was a span of 13 bases. Per germline, CDR1 SNHLY and CDR2 FYNNEI. The CDR3 totals 12 residues. The CDR3 nucleotides read TGTGCCAGCCGTAGCAGGGGGGACGAGCAGTACTTC. It codes for CASRSRGDEQYF.

The chain couples TRBV2 to TRBJ2-7, with D possibly matching TRBD1 (6 bases). This CDR3 has 14 amino acids. Germline V gives CDR1 SNHLY, CDR2 FYNNEI. V lost 3 bases and J lost 6, with 15 bases in between. CDR3 residues: CASSDRGLLSEQYF. The CDR3 nucleotides read TGTGCCAGCAGTGACAGGGGCCTTTTATCCGAGCAGTACTTC.

The chain carries TRBV27 and TRBJ1-2, with 9 bases identical to TRBD1. The CDR3 is 14 residues long. The germline V gene encodes CDR1 MNHEY and CDR2 SMNVEV (reference sequence). The V and J ends lost 4 bases and 2 bases, in that order; junction bases with no gene match: 2. The CDR3 coding sequence is TGTGCCAGCAGTTCGGGACAGGGCAACTATGGCTACACCTTC. Translated, it gives CASSSGQGNYGYTF.

The sample holds one count of this clone. This rearrangement joins TRBV29-1 to TRBJ2-7; tentatively, D is TRBD2 (5 bases). Trimming cost V 4 bases and J 2 bases, with 9 bases left between them. This CDR3 comprises 12 residues. CDR1 and CDR2 from the germline V gene are SQVTM and ANQGSEA. This chain's CDR3 is CSVVPGAYEQYF. The CDR3 DNA follows: TGCAGCGTTGTCCCCGGGGCCTACGAGCAGTACTTC.

The V gene is TRBV5-1, the J gene TRBJ2-1; TRBD2 aligns across 7 bases. This CDR3 has 14 residues. CDR1 and CDR2 (germline): SGHRS, YFSETQ. The V gene end was trimmed by 7 bases and the J gene end by 7 bases; junction bases not matched to a gene: 11. The CDR3 coding sequence is TGCGCCAGCGCCATTGACGCGGGAGTGAATGAGCAGTTCTTC. The encoded protein is CASAIDAGVNEQFF.

The chain recombines TRBV28 with TRBJ2-1; D is possibly TRBD2 (6 bases). The CDR3 extends over 13 amino acids. Germline-derived CDR1 and CDR2 are MDHEN and SYDVKM. Trimming cost V 1 base and J 7 bases, with 8 bases left between them. CDR3 sequence (DNA): TGTGCCAGCAGTTTATTTCGGGGGAATGAGCAGTTCTTC. This sequence encodes CASSLFRGNEQFF.

In this sample, this clone turned up many times. V is TRBV19 and J is TRBJ2-2; D gene unclear. Per germline, CDR1 LNHDA and CDR2 SQIVND (reference sequence). The CDR3 sequence is 14 residues long. Trimming cost V 7 bases and J 0 bases, with 9 bases left between them. DNA for the CDR3: TGTGCCAGTATGGCCTCCTCGAACACCGGGGAGCTGTTTTTT. Protein: CASMASSNTGELFF.

The chain combines TRBV5-1 with TRBJ2-5; 9 nucleotides agree with TRBD2. After removal of 3 bases from V and 5 bases from J, the junction contained 11 bases not matched to a gene. The germline gives CDR1 SGHRS, CDR2 YFSETQ. The CDR3 loop spans 16 amino acids. The CDR3 DNA reads TGCGCCAGCAGCTCAGGTAGCGGGAGACGGTCGGAGACCCAGTACTTC. Translation gives CASSSGSGRRSETQYF. Drawing the rest from reference TRBV5-1 and TRBJ2-5, the complete variable domain is KAGVTQTPRYLIKTRGQQVTLSCSPISGHRSVSWYQQTPGQGLQFLFEYFSETQRNKGNFPGRFSGRQFSNSRSEMNVSTLELGDSALYLCASSSGSGRRSETQYFGPGTRLLVL.

This chain uses TRBV7-2 with TRBJ1-2; D unclear. V lost 2 bases to trimming and J lost 5 bases, with 9 bases between them. The CDR3 has 13 amino acids. Germline loops: CDR1 SGHTA, CDR2 FQGNSA. CDR3 region: CASSLLSGYGYTF. The CDR3 DNA reads TGTGCCAGCAGCTTACTCAGCGGATATGGCTACACCTTC.

The rearrangement uses TRBV10-3 and TRBJ2-5; TRBD2 aligns across 9 bases. J lost 5 bases, V lost 4 bases, and 14 bases had no gene match. This CDR3 comprises 17 residues. Germline CDR1 reads ENHRY; CDR2 reads SYGVKD. The CDR3 sequence is CAISVNLAGTLWETQYF. The CDR3 region has the DNA TGTGCCATCAGTGTTAACCTAGCGGGAACCCTCTGGGAGACCCAGTACTTC.

J is TRBJ2-5 and V is TRBV14, with D possibly being TRBD2 (5 bases). Trimming took 5 bases from V and 5 from J, leaving 15 bases between them. The CDR3 sequence is 14 residues long. Germline lookup yields CDR1 SGHDN and CDR2 FVKESK. The CDR3 region has the DNA TGTGCCAGCAGCTACGGACTTCGGTTTGAGACCCAGTACTTC. It codes for CASSYGLRFETQYF.

This clone was seen many times. This sequence joins TRBV19 and TRBJ1-5; D is uncertain. CDR3 length: 13 amino acids. Per germline, CDR1 LNHDA and CDR2 SQIVND (reference sequence). V lost 8 bases, J lost 2 bases, and 10 bases lay in between. DNA of the CDR3: TGTGCCAGTCTTGAGGGAGGCAATCAGCCCCAGCATTTT. Translated: CASLEGGNQPQHF.

The rearrangement uses TRBV18 and TRBJ1-1; D possibly corresponds to TRBD1 (6 bases). The CDR3 length is 17 residues. Trimming pared 3 bases from V and 2 bases from J, leaving 19 bases between. Germline V gene lookup returns CDR1 KGHSH and CDR2 LQKENI. The CDR3 DNA follows: TGTGCCAGCTCACCTGGACCGCAGGGGACGGTCAACACTGAAGCTTTCTTT. Amino acid sequence: CASSPGPQGTVNTEAFF. The variable domain in full, completed from reference TRBV18 and TRBJ1-1, reads NAGVMQNPRHLVRRRGQEARLRCSPMKGHSHVYWYRQLPEEGLKFMVYLQKENIIDESGMPKERFSAEFPKEGPSILRIQQVVRGDSAAYFCASSPGPQGTVNTEAFFGQGTRLTVV.

V and J are TRBV7-2 and TRBJ2-5; 7 bases agree with TRBD2. Germline V gene sequence: CDR1 SGHTA, CDR2 FQGNSA. CDR3 length equals 16 residues. Losses at the gene ends were 6 bases for V and 4 bases for J; bases not matched to a gene: 14. CDR3: CASSFRGGGSGETQYF. The CDR3 nucleotides are TGTGCCAGCAGTTTCCGAGGTGGCGGGAGTGGAGAGACCCAGTACTTC.

This chain joins TRBV19 and TRBJ2-1; 7 nucleotides match TRBD2. Trimming removed 8 bases from V and 1 base from J; junction bases left unmatched: 14. The CDR3 runs 17 residues. CDR1 LNHDA and CDR2 SQIVND come from the germline V gene (reference sequence). The CDR3 loop is CASWGGSGMFSYNEQFF. CDR3 bases: TGTGCCAGTTGGGGGGGGTCAGGGATGTTTTCCTACAATGAGCAGTTCTTC.

The CDR3 loop is CATSRAPTSGAIQETQYF. For the CDR3, the DNA is TGTGCCACCAGCAGAGCTCCGACTAGCGGGGCAATCCAAGAGACCCAGTACTTC. V usage is TRBV15 and J usage is TRBJ2-5, with 11 bases that match TRBD2. This CDR3 is built from 18 residues. Trimming cost V 1 base and J 1 base; bases outside gene matches: 8. The germline CDR1 and CDR2 sequences are LNHNV and YYDKDF (reference sequence). The full variable domain, completed using reference TRBV15 and TRBJ2-5, is DAMVIQNPRYQVTQFGKPVTLSCSQTLNHNVMYWYQQKSSQAPKLLFHYYDKDFNNEADTPDNFQSRRPNTSFCFLDIRSPGLGDTAMYLCATSRAPTSGAIQETQYFGPGTRLLVL.